These 8 T cell receptor beta chains were sequenced from one sample in a study of cytomegalovirus exposure and HLA in healthy donors. PCR used 60 Vbeta primers and 13 Jbeta primers. Only in-frame clones appear in the TCRdb table, and some are missing; sequencing was by immunoSEQ multiplex PCR. Of about 63,000 clones in the sample, roughly 70% are singletons; the top ten hold approximately 23%. Source material: PBMCs. These receptors were collected from a man in his forties or fifties in good health and CMV-seropositive.

The genes are TRBV6-5 and TRBJ2-7, with TRBD1 matching over 8 bases. Germline V lookup: CDR1 MNHEY, CDR2 SVGAGI. After removal of 5 bases from V and 6 bases from J, the junction contained 3 bases not matched to a gene. The CDR3 is made up of 12 amino acids. The CDR3 DNA reads as TGTGCCAGCAGTCGACAGGGGTCCGAGCAGTACTTC. This encodes CASSRQGSEQYF.

The J gene is TRBJ1-2, the V gene TRBV6-1, with 9 bases identical to TRBD1. Trimming removed 2 bases from V and 4 bases from J; junction bases left unmatched: 8. The V gene's germline CDR1 is MNHNS and CDR2 SASEGT. The CDR3 covers 16 residues. DNA for the CDR3: TGTGCCAGCAGTGAACGGGACAGGGTCGTCCGCTATGGCTACACCTTC. Amino acids: CASSERDRVVRYGYTF.

This clone was seen a few times. V is TRBV7-2 and J is TRBJ2-3; 10 bases agree with TRBD2. This CDR3 has 17 amino acids. Germline V CDR1 and CDR2: SGHTA, FQGNSA. The junction had 8 bases not matched to a gene; V was cut back by 3 bases and J by 2 bases. The CDR3 region is CASSFTSGTHFTDTQYF. The CDR3 DNA is TGTGCCAGCAGCTTCACTAGCGGGACCCACTTCACAGATACGCAGTATTTT.

V and J are TRBV10-2 and TRBJ2-3; TRBD2 aligns across 7 bases. Per the germline V gene, CDR1 is WSHSY and CDR2 is SAAADI. J gave up 5 bases and V 3 bases, and 8 bases lay outside the gene matches. The CDR3 consists of 15 residues. CDR3 bases: TGCGCCAGCAGTGAAGGCGGGAGCCGCGGAGATACGCAGTATTTT. Protein: CASSEGGSRGDTQYF.

CDR3 in DNA: TGTGCCACCAACGGACAGGATAGCAATCAGCCCCAGCATTTT. Protein sequence: CATNGQDSNQPQHF. The V and J genes are TRBV15 and TRBJ1-5; 7 bases match TRBD1. V lost 7 bases and J lost 0; bases outside the gene matches: 3. In germline, CDR1 is LNHNV, CDR2 YYDKDF (reference sequence). The CDR3 is made up of 14 amino acids.

The rearrangement uses TRBV6-5 and TRBJ1-1; 10 bases are a match to TRBD1. V lost 7 bases to trimming and J lost 6 bases; unmatched junction nucleotides: 11. The germline V gene has CDR1 MNHEY and CDR2 SVGAGI. The CDR3 is 15 amino acids. DNA for the CDR3: TGTGCCAGCACCAGGTGGACAGGGGGAAGAGCTGAAGCTTTCTTT. Its translation: CASTRWTGGRAEAFF.

The chain employs TRBV29-1 and TRBJ1-2; 8 bases agree with TRBD1. The CDR3 is 14 amino acids. The V gene end was trimmed by 3 bases and the J gene end by 3 bases; junction bases not matched to a gene: 6. Germline V CDR1 and CDR2: SQVTM, ANQGSEA. CDR3 sequence: CSVEGGTGDYGYTF. CDR3 sequence (DNA): TGCAGCGTTGAGGGGGGGACAGGCGACTATGGCTACACCTTC. Filled out from reference TRBV29-1 and TRBJ1-2, the complete variable domain reads SAVISQKPSRDICQRGTSLTIQCQVDSQVTMMFWYRQQPGQSLTLIATANQGSEATYESGFVIDKFPISRPNLTFSTLTVSNMSPEDSSIYLCSVEGGTGDYGYTFGSGTRLTVV.

CDR3 amino acids: CASSPGQRQGNTEAFF. Here the CDR3 DNA reads TGTGCCAGCTCACCGGGTCAAAGACAGGGGAACACTGAAGCTTTCTTT. The rearrangement links TRBV18 to TRBJ1-1; 7 bases are a match to TRBD1. Germline CDR1 reads KGHSH; CDR2 reads LQKENI. J gave up 1 base and V 3 bases, and 8 bases lay outside the gene matches. The CDR3 runs 16 residues.